Listed below are T cell receptor beta chains from one sample, sequenced in a study of blood T cell repertoires in COVID-19. Generated by immunoSEQ multiplex PCR, the TCRdb table keeps only in-frame clones and is missing some. The sample has approximately 140,000 clones; 85% to 90% are singletons. Sequenced: peripheral blood. All receptors derive from a human donor in a cohort sampled during active COVID-19. Both conserved end residues are part of each CDR3. The D gene is left open where the match is weak. Size values are once, few and many counts, or a class for expanded clones, and some rows have none.

v_gene,abundance,d_gene,j_gene,CDR3aa,CDR3nt
TRBV30,NA,TRBD1,TRBJ1-1,CAWSVTRGRNTEAFF,TGTGCCTGGAGTGTAACAAGGGGGCGGAACACTGAAGCTTTCTTT
TRBV6-2/TRBV6-3,few,NA,TRBJ2-1,CASSYGPGRQFF,TGTGCCAGCAGTTACGGTCCGGGAAGGCAGTTCTTC
TRBV18,NA,TRBD1,TRBJ2-5,CASSPLTGYGETQYF,TGTGCCAGCTCACCCTTGACAGGGTACGGCGAGACCCAGTACTTC
TRBV14,NA,NA,TRBJ2-5,CASSQGPVYQETQYF,TGTGCCAGCAGCCAAGGTCCAGTGTACCAAGAGACCCAGTACTTC
TRBV6-4,NA,TRBD2,TRBJ2-1,CASSEQAIAGGYNEQFF,TGTGCCAGCAGCGAACAGGCGATAGCGGGGGGCTACAATGAGCAGTTCTTC
TRBV24-1,once,NA,TRBJ2-3,CATSRQGTDTQYF,TGTGCCACCAGTAGACAGGGCACAGATACGCAGTATTTT
TRBV3-1/TRBV3-2,NA,TRBD2,TRBJ2-1,CASSRRTGGEQFF,TGTGCCAGCAGCAGGCGGACGGGGGGTGAGCAGTTCTTC
TRBV29-1,NA,TRBD2,TRBJ2-3,CSVDRLAVTDTQYF,TGCAGCGTTGACCGACTAGCGGTCACAGATACGCAGTATTTT
TRBV27,NA,TRBD1,TRBJ1-4,CASSSRTGGYEKLFF,TGTGCCAGCAGTTCTCGGACAGGGGGCTATGAAAAACTGTTTTTT
TRBV5-1,NA,NA,TRBJ2-1,CASSLAGTPLVSGSTEQFF,TGCGCCAGCAGCTTGGCGGGTACCCCCCTCGTCAGCGGGTCAACTGAGCAGTTCTTC
TRBV28,NA,TRBD1,TRBJ2-4,CASSLKTGEMLLRPSENIQYF,TGTGCCAGCAGTTTGAAAACAGGGGAAATGCTGTTGAGACCGTCCGAAAACATTCAGTACTTC
TRBV21-1,NA,NA,TRBJ2-3,CASMRGGRDTQYF,TGTGCCAGCATGCGGGGGGGGAGAGATACGCAGTATTTT
TRBV6-5,NA,TRBD1,TRBJ1-2,CASSYSHDRANGYTF,TGTGCCAGCAGTTACTCCCACGACAGGGCTAATGGCTACACCTTC
TRBV6-5,few,NA,TRBJ2-5,CASSYSRDQETQYF,TGTGCCAGCAGTTACTCTAGAGACCAAGAGACCCAGTACTTC
TRBV19,NA,NA,TRBJ2-7,CASRPRASYEQYF,TGTGCCAGTAGACCCAGGGCTTCCTACGAGCAGTACTTC
TRBV28,NA,NA,TRBJ1-2,CASSLGGGAPGIDGYTF,TGTGCCAGCAGTTTAGGGGGAGGGGCGCCAGGTATTGACGGCTACACCTTC
TRBV7-9,NA,NA,TRBJ1-5,CASSADYTGAGDQPQHF,TGTGCCAGCAGCGCGGACTACACAGGTGCTGGAGATCAGCCCCAGCATTTT
TRBV4-1,NA,NA,TRBJ2-5,CASSQVGTTRETQYF,TGCGCCAGCAGCCAAGTAGGGACAACTCGGGAGACCCAGTACTTC
TRBV6-5,NA,TRBD1,TRBJ2-2,CASSLTGTGELFF,TGTGCCAGCAGCTTGACAGGGACCGGGGAGCTGTTTTTT
TRBV19,NA,TRBD2,TRBJ2-1,CASSFLAGGHEQFF,TGTGCCAGTAGTTTCCTAGCGGGAGGGCATGAGCAGTTCTTC
TRBV7-2,once,NA,TRBJ2-1,CASNLRGNEQFF,TGTGCCAGCAACCTTCGGGGGAATGAGCAGTTCTTC
TRBV6-2/TRBV6-3,NA,TRBD1,TRBJ1-2,CASSTGQGHYGYTF,TGTGCCAGCAGTACGGGACAGGGGCACTATGGCTACACCTTC
TRBV4-1,few,TRBD2,TRBJ2-7,CASSQTGLAGSREYF,TGCGCCAGCAGCCAAACGGGACTAGCGGGATCACGTGAGTACTTC
TRBV5-3,NA,TRBD2,TRBJ2-3,CARSPDRAPDLVGSGRPHTQYF,TGTGCCAGAAGCCCGGATCGTGCCCCAGATTTAGTTGGTAGCGGGAGGCCACATACGCAGTATTTT
TRBV7-8,NA,TRBD2,TRBJ2-3,CASSERDLGLAGNTQYF,TGTGCCAGCAGCGAGAGAGACCTGGGACTAGCGGGAAATACGCAGTATTTT
TRBV3-1/TRBV3-2,NA,NA,TRBJ2-7,CASSQDGGLEQYF,TGTGCCAGCAGCCAAGACGGGGGTCTCGAGCAGTACTTC
TRBV6-6,NA,TRBD1,TRBJ1-2,CASSYSNRGFYGYTF,TGTGCCAGCAGTTACTCGAACAGGGGCTTCTATGGCTACACCTTC
TRBV7-3,NA,NA,TRBJ2-7,CASSLNSGNEQYF,TGTGCCAGCAGCTTAAATTCAGGGAACGAGCAGTACTTC
TRBV5-4,NA,NA,TRBJ2-1,CASRGGMEFNEQFF,TGTGCCAGCAGGGGCGGGATGGAGTTCAATGAGCAGTTCTTC
TRBV7-3,NA,TRBD2,TRBJ2-1,CASSSGTSGGNEQFF,TGTGCCAGCAGCTCCGGGACTAGCGGGGGCAATGAGCAGTTCTTC
TRBV29-1,NA,NA,TRBJ1-2,CSVDPGIGYGYTF,TGCAGCGTTGACCCGGGTATCGGCTATGGCTACACCTTC
TRBV19,few,NA,TRBJ2-2,CASSPYRDTGELFF,TGTGCCAGTAGTCCCTACAGGGACACCGGGGAGCTGTTTTTT
TRBV2,once,TRBD2,TRBJ2-7,CASSVRTSGSYEQYF,TGTGCCAGCAGTGTCCGGACTAGCGGTTCCTACGAGCAGTACTTC
TRBV19,NA,TRBD2,TRBJ2-7,CASSIRANSGTSGSSYEQYF,TGTGCCAGTAGTATTAGAGCAAACTCCGGGACTAGCGGGAGCTCCTACGAGCAGTACTTC
TRBV6-4,many,NA,TRBJ2-2,CASSDRDTGELFF,TGTGCCAGCAGTGACCGGGACACCGGGGAGCTGTTTTTT
TRBV9,NA,NA,TRBJ1-1,CASSVEGEALAFF,TGTGCCAGCAGCGTAGAGGGGGAAGCCTTAGCTTTCTTT
TRBV5-1,NA,TRBD1,TRBJ2-2,CASRQGLTGELFF,TGCGCCAGTCGACAGGGTTTAACCGGGGAGCTGTTTTTT
TRBV28,NA,TRBD1,TRBJ2-7,CASSARGPVIYEQYF,TGTGCCAGCAGTGCCAGGGGGCCGGTCATCTACGAGCAGTACTTC
TRBV7-3,NA,NA,TRBJ2-1,CASKVDSTVNNEQFF,TGTGCCAGCAAAGTGGACTCTACGGTAAACAATGAGCAGTTCTTC
TRBV25-1,NA,NA,TRBJ1-2,CASSPDRPGGYTF,TGTGCCAGCAGCCCCGACAGGCCCGGTGGCTACACCTTC
TRBV5-1,NA,TRBD1,TRBJ2-7,CASSLEGQGAREQYF,TGCGCCAGCAGCCTCGAAGGACAGGGGGCGCGAGAGCAGTACTTC
TRBV2,NA,TRBD1,TRBJ1-1,CASRRQGDMNTEAFF,TGTGCCAGCAGACGACAGGGGGATATGAACACTGAAGCTTTCTTT
TRBV27,few,TRBD1,TRBJ2-2,CASSRDRGYTGELFF,TGTGCCAGCAGCAGGGACAGGGGGTACACCGGGGAGCTGTTTTTT
TRBV7-9,NA,NA,TRBJ2-7,CASSLGSGSSYEQYF,TGTGCCAGCAGCTTAGGTAGCGGAAGCTCCTACGAGCAGTACTTC
TRBV9,NA,NA,TRBJ2-2,CASRLGQAGTGELFF,TGTGCCAGCAGGCTAGGACAGGCGGGAACCGGGGAGCTGTTTTTT
TRBV9,NA,NA,TRBJ2-1,CASSVVHGVREQFF,TGTGCCAGCAGCGTAGTTCACGGGGTTCGTGAGCAGTTCTTC
TRBV7-2,NA,TRBD2,TRBJ2-7,CASSLGLAREGYEQYF,TGTGCCAGCAGCTTAGGACTTGCGCGGGAGGGTTACGAGCAGTACTTC
TRBV28,NA,NA,TRBJ2-5,CASSLVALETQYF,TGTGCCAGCAGTTTAGTGGCCCTAGAGACCCAGTACTTC
TRBV5-1,NA,TRBD1,TRBJ1-3,CASSASTGGNYGNTIYF,TGCGCCAGCAGCGCATCGACAGGGGGCAATTATGGAAACACCATATATTTT
TRBV2,NA,TRBD2,TRBJ2-7,CASSEAYLAGTYEQYF,TGTGCCAGCAGTGAAGCGTACCTAGCGGGGACCTACGAGCAGTACTTC
TRBV11-2,NA,TRBD2,TRBJ2-3,CASSPRLAGGTDTQYF,TGTGCCAGCAGCCCTCGCCTTGCGGGGGGCACAGATACGCAGTATTTT
TRBV6-5,NA,TRBD2,TRBJ2-7,CASGTSGSYEQYF,TGTGCCAGCGGGACTAGCGGCTCCTACGAGCAGTACTTC
TRBV28,NA,TRBD2,TRBJ2-7,CASSFRGGPYEQYF,TGTGCCAGCAGTTTTCGGGGGGGCCCCTACGAGCAGTACTTC
TRBV30,NA,NA,TRBJ1-1,CAWSVSDEAFF,TGTGCCTGGAGTGTGTCAGATGAAGCTTTCTTT
TRBV14,NA,NA,TRBJ1-2,CASSQGTTGHGGYTF,TGTGCCAGCAGCCAAGGAACTACAGGGCACGGTGGCTACACCTTC
TRBV11-2,NA,TRBD2,TRBJ2-2,CASSLFPSGGAGNTGELFF,TGTGCCAGCAGCTTATTCCCTAGCGGGGGGGCCGGGAACACCGGGGAGCTGTTTTTT
TRBV5-1,once,TRBD2,TRBJ2-1,CASSSGLAGDVEQFF,TGCGCCAGCAGCTCGGGACTAGCGGGGGACGTTGAGCAGTTCTTC
TRBV19,NA,TRBD1,TRBJ1-6,CASTPGTGHDDNSPLHF,TGTGCCAGTACCCCCGGGACAGGGCACGACGATAATTCACCCCTCCACTTT
TRBV12-5,NA,TRBD2,TRBJ2-7,CASGLVRAGVMRKQYF,TGTGCTAGTGGTTTGGTACGGGCGGGAGTCATGCGAAAGCAGTACTTC